This T cell receptor beta chain appears in the sequencing data of a study of cytomegalovirus exposure and HLA in healthy donors. Primers included in the PCR were 60 Vbeta and 13 Jbeta primers. Repertoires were generated with immunoSEQ multiplex PCR, while TCRdb's copy carries only in-frame clones and drops some. This repertoire shows 150,000 to 200,000 clones, over 70% found once; its top ten account for over 2.5%. This CDR3 spans 15 amino acids. Germline-derived CDR1 and CDR2 are SNHLY and FYNNEI. V lost 6 bases and J lost 7, with 18 bases in between. The sequencing input was PBMCs. The chain is built from TRBV2 and TRBJ2-2, with TRBD1 as a possible D gene (6 bases). This TCR was sampled from a female donor in good health and CMV-seronegative. CDR3 sequence reads: CASRQQGSLGGELFF. Written as DNA, the CDR3 is TGTGCCAGCAGGCAACAGGGTAGCCTCGGCGGGGAGCTGTTTTTT.